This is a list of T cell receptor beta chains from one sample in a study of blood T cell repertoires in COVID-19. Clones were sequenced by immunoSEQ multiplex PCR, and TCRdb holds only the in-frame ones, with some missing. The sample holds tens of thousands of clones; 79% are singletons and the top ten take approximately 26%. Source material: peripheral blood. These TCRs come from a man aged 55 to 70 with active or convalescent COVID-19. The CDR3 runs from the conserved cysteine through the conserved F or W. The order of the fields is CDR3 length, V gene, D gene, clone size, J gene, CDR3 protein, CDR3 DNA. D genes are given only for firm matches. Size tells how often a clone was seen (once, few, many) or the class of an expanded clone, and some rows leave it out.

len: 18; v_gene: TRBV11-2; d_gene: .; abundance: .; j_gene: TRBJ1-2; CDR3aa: CASSFSYRGARIPYGYTF; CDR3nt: TGTGCCAGCAGCTTTAGCTATAGGGGCGCGAGAATCCCCTATGGCTACACCTTC
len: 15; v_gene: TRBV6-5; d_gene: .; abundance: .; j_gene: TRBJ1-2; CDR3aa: CASSRYDRLGDGYTF; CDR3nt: TGTGCCAGCAGTCGCTACGACCGACTCGGCGATGGCTACACCTTC
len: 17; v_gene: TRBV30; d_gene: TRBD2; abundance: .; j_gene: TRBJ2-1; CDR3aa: CAWSVSIAGGRSNEQFF; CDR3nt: TGTGCCTGGAGTGTTTCAATAGCGGGGGGGCGGAGTAATGAGCAGTTCTTC
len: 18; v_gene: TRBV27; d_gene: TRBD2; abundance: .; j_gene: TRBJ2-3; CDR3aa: CASSTDPGLAGGPDTQYF; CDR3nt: TGTGCCAGCAGTACCGATCCGGGACTAGCGGGGGGGCCAGATACGCAGTATTTT
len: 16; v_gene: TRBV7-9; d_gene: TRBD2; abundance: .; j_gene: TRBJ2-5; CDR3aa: CASSRGLADYAETQYF; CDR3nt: TGTGCCAGCAGCCGTGGACTAGCGGACTATGCGGAGACCCAGTACTTC
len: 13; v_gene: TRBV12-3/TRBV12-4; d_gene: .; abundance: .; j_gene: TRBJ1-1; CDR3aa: CASLTQGYTEAFF; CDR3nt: TGTGCCAGCCTCACTCAGGGTTACACTGAAGCTTTCTTT
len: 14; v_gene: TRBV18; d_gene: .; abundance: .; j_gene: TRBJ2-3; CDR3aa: CASSQVFGTDTQYF; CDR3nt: TGTGCCAGCTCCCAGGTCTTCGGTACAGATACGCAGTATTTT
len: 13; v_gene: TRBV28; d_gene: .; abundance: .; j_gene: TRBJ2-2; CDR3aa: CASSLSESGELFF; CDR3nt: TGTGCCAGCAGTTTATCGGAGAGCGGGGAGCTGTTTTTT
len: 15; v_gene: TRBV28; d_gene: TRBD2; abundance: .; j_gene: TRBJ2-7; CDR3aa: CASTQRMTSPYEQYF; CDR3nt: TGTGCCAGCACCCAAAGGATGACTAGCCCCTACGAGCAGTACTTC
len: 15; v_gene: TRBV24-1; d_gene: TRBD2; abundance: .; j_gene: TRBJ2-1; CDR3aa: CATSDDTSGGATEFF; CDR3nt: TGTGCCACCAGTGATGACACTAGCGGGGGGGCCACTGAGTTCTTC
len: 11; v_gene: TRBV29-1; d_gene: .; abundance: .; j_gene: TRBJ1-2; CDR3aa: CSVVYSKGYTF; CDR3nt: TGCAGCGTTGTTTACAGCAAGGGCTACACCTTC
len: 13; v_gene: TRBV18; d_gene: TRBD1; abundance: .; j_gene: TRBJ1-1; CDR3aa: CASSTTDRSEAFF; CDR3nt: TGTGCCAGCTCAACCACGGACAGGTCTGAAGCTTTCTTT
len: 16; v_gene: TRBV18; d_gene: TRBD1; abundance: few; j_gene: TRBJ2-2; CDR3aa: CASSPGRGPATGELFF; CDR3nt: TGTGCCAGCTCACCAGGCAGGGGGCCAGCCACCGGGGAGCTGTTTTTT
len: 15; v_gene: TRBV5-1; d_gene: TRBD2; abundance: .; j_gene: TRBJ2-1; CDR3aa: CASSRTGGVYNEQFF; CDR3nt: TGCGCCAGCAGCCGTACCGGGGGGGTCTACAATGAGCAGTTCTTC
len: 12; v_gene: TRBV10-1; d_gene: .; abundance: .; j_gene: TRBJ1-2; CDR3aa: CASSNQNYGYTF; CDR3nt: TGCGCCAGCAGCAATCAGAACTATGGCTACACCTTC
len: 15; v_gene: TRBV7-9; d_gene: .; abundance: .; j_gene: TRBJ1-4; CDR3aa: CASSLDGAQDEKLFF; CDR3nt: TGTGCCAGCAGCTTAGATGGGGCGCAAGATGAAAAACTGTTTTTT
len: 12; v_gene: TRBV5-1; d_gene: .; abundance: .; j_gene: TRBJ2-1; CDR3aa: CASSLTTIIQFF; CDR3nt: TGCGCCAGCAGCCTCACCACAATTATACAGTTCTTC
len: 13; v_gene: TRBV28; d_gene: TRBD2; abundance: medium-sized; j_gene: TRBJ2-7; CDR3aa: CASSTQPGGEQYF; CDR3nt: TGTGCCAGCAGCACGCAACCCGGGGGGGAGCAGTACTTC
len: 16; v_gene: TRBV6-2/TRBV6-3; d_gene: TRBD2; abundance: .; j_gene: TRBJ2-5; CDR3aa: CASSTPSGAHQETQYF; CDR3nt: TGTGCCAGCAGTACCCCAAGCGGGGCGCATCAAGAGACCCAGTACTTC
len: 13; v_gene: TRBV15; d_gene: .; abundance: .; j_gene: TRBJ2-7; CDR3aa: CATSRDPSYEQYF; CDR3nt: TGTGCCACCAGCAGAGATCCCTCGTACGAGCAGTACTTC
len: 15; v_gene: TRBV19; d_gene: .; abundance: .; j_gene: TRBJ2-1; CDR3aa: CASSDRTPRYNEQFF; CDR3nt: TGTGCCAGTAGTGACAGGACCCCTCGCTACAATGAGCAGTTCTTC
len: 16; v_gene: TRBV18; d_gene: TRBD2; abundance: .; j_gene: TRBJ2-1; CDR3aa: CASSPPLAGGRNEQFF; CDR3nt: TGTGCCAGCTCACCACCGTTGGCGGGGGGGCGGAATGAGCAGTTCTTC
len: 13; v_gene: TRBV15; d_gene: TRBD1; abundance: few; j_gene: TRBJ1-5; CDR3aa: CATAGGGHQPQHF; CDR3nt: TGTGCCACCGCAGGGGGTGGGCACCAGCCCCAGCATTTT
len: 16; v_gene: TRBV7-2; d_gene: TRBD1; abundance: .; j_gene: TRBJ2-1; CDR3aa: CASSLWAGTGANEQFF; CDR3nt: TGTGCCAGCAGCTTATGGGCGGGGACAGGGGCCAATGAGCAGTTCTTC
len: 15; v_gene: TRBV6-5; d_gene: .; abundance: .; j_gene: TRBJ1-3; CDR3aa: CASRPPGVSGNTIYF; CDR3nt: TGTGCCAGCAGGCCTCCAGGGGTCTCTGGAAACACCATATATTTT
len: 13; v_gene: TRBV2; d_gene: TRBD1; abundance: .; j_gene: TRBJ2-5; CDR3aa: CASQTGGLETQYF; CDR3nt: TGTGCCAGCCAGACAGGGGGCCTTGAGACCCAGTACTTC
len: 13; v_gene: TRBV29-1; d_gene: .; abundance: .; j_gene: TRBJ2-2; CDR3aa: CSVEMAGTGELFF; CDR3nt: TGCAGCGTTGAAATGGCGGGCACCGGGGAGCTGTTTTTT
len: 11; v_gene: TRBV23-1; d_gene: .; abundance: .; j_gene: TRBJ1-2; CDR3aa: CASRRGNGYTF; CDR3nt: TGCGCCAGCAGGCGGGGCAATGGCTACACCTTC
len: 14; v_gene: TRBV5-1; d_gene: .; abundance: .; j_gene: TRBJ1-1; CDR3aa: CASRRGLQNTEAFF; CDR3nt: TGCGCCAGCAGAAGGGGACTTCAGAACACTGAAGCTTTCTTT
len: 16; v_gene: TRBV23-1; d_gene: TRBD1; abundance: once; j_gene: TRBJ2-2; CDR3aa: CASSPPGTENTGELFF; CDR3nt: TGCGCCAGCAGCCCCCCCGGGACAGAGAACACCGGGGAGCTGTTTTTT
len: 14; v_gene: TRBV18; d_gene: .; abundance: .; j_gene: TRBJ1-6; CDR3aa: CASSPTSEHRTLHF; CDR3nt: TGTGCCAGCTCACCGACGAGTGAGCACAGGACCCTCCACTTT
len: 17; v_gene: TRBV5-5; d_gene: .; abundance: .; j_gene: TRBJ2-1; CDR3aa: CASSIGGAGGSYNEQFF; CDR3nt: TGTGCCAGCAGCATTGGAGGGGCAGGGGGCTCCTACAATGAGCAGTTCTTC
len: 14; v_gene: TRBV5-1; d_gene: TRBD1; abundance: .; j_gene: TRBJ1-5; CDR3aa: CASSPTGNNQPQHF; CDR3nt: TGCGCCAGCAGCCCGACAGGGAACAATCAGCCCCAGCATTTT
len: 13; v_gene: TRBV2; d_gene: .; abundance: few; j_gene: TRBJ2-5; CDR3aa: CASTWRIQETQYF; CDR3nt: TGTGCCAGCACGTGGCGGATCCAAGAGACCCAGTACTTC
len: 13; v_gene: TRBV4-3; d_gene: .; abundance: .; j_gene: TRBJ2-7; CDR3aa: CASSQDQGIEQYF; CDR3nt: TGCGCCAGCAGCCAAGATCAGGGTATCGAGCAGTACTTC
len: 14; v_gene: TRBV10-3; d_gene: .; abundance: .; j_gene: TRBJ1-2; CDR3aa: CAIRESTGVGGYTF; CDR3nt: TGTGCCATCAGAGAATCCACCGGGGTCGGAGGCTACACCTTC
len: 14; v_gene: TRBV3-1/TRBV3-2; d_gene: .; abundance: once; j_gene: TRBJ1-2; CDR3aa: CASSQLGGRDGYTF; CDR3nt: TGTGCCAGCAGCCAGTTAGGGGGTCGGGATGGCTACACCTTC
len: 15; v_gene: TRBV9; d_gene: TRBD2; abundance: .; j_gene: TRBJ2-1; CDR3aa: CASSVAGGPYNEQFF; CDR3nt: TGTGCCAGCAGCGTGGCGGGGGGGCCCTACAATGAGCAGTTCTTC
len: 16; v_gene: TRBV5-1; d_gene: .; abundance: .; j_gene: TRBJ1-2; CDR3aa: CASSSLPGQPHYGYTF; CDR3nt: TGCGCCAGCAGCTCATTACCGGGACAACCACACTATGGCTACACCTTC
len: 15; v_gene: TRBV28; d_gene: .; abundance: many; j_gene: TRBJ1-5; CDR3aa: CASTDGGNSNQPQHF; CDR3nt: TGTGCCAGCACCGACGGGGGAAATAGCAATCAGCCCCAGCATTTT
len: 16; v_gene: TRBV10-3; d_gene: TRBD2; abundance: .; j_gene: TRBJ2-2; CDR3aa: CATRGLAGGGTGELFF; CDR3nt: TGTGCCACTCGGGGATTAGCGGGGGGCGGCACCGGGGAGCTGTTTTTT
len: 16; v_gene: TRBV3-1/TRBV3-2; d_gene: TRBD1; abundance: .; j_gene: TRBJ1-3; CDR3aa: CASSQGWDRSGNTIYF; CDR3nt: TGTGCCAGCAGCCAAGGGTGGGACAGATCTGGAAACACCATATATTTT
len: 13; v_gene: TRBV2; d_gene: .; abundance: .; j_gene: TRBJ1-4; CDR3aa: CASSEGKGAELFF; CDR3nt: TGTGCCAGCAGTGAGGGGAAGGGAGCGGAACTGTTTTTT
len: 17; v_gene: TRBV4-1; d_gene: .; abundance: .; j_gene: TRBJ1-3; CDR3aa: CASSQGTAFHSGNTIYF; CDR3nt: TGCGCCAGCAGCCAAGGGACAGCCTTCCACTCTGGAAACACCATATATTTT
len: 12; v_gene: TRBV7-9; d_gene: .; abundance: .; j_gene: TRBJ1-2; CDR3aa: CASSLEQGGYTF; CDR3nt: TGTGCCAGCAGCTTAGAGCAGGGGGGCTACACCTTC
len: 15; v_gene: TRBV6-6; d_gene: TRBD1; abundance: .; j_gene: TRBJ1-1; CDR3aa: CASSYKQGAHTEAFF; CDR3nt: TGTGCCAGCAGTTATAAACAGGGGGCTCACACTGAAGCTTTCTTT
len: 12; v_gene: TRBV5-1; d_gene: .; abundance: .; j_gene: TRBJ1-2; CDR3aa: CASSGENYGYTF; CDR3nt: TGCGCCAGCAGCGGAGAAAACTATGGCTACACCTTC
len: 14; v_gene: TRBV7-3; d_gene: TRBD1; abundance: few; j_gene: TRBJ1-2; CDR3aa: CASSSTGGLNGYTF; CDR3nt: TGTGCCAGCAGCTCCACAGGGGGCTTAAATGGCTACACCTTC
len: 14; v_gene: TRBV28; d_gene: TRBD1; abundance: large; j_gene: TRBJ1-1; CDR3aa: CASSFLRAGGEAFF; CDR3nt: TGTGCCAGCAGTTTCCTTCGGGCAGGGGGTGAAGCTTTCTTT
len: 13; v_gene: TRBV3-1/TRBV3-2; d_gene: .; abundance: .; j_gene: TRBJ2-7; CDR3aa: CASSQINLPGQYF; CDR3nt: TGTGCCAGCAGCCAAATAAACCTACCGGGGCAGTACTTC
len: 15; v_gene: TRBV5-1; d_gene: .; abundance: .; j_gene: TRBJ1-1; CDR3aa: CASSQTGTPNTEAFF; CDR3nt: TGCGCCAGCAGTCAGACCGGGACACCGAACACTGAAGCTTTCTTT
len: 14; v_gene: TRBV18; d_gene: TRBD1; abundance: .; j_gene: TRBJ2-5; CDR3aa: CASSPDRAQETQYF; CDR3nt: TGTGCCAGCTCTCCCGACAGGGCCCAGGAGACCCAGTACTTC
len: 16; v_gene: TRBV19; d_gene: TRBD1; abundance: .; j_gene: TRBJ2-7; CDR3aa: CASSNRQGSLTYEQYF; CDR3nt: TGTGCCAGTAGTAATAGACAGGGGTCCCTAACCTACGAGCAGTACTTC
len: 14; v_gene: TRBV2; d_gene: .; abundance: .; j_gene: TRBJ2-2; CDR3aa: CASRERANTGELFF; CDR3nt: TGTGCCAGCCGGGAACGGGCGAACACCGGGGAGCTGTTTTTT
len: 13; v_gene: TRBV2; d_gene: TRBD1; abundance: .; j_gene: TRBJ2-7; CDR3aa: CASSSDRLNEQYF; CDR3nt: TGTGCCAGCAGTTCGGACAGGTTGAACGAGCAGTACTTC